This T cell receptor beta chain was sequenced during a study of T-cell reconstitution after alpha-beta-depleted transplantation in children. Unique molecular identifiers were incorporated during preparation of the TCRbeta library. TCRdb called the PCR reads again in MiXCR, with one record for every CDR3 protein. The data contain 17,000 or so distinct CDR3 sequences, roughly 12% of them singletons. Study results and caveats: Reportedly, only several hundred clones from non-depleted graft cells drove alpha-beta T-cell counts at about two months. It was newly produced T cells that mostly accounted for T-cell counts and diversity one year after transplant. There were some patients whose high TCRbeta diversity at day 60 came from surviving recipient T cells and thymic progenitors.

This clonotype was seen at least ten times. Its antigen is not known. The length of the CDR3 is 16 residues. CDR1 and CDR2 (germline): SGHDT, YYEEEE. Trimming stripped 1 base from V and 5 bases from J, with 18 bases between. This chain uses TRBV5-6 with TRBJ1-2, with a possible D match to TRBD1 (6 bases). Source: PBMCs, mostly from graft donor cells, taken 180 days after TCRalphabeta/CD19-depleted stem cell transplant. The clonotype comes from a boy in the first two years of life who had a stem cell transplant for Wiskott-Aldrich syndrome, so the T cells may come from the graft donor. In DNA, the CDR3 is TGTGCCAGCAGCTTGCTGGACAGCCCCATCGGGTATGGCTACACCTTC. Translated, it gives CASSLLDSPIGYGYTF.